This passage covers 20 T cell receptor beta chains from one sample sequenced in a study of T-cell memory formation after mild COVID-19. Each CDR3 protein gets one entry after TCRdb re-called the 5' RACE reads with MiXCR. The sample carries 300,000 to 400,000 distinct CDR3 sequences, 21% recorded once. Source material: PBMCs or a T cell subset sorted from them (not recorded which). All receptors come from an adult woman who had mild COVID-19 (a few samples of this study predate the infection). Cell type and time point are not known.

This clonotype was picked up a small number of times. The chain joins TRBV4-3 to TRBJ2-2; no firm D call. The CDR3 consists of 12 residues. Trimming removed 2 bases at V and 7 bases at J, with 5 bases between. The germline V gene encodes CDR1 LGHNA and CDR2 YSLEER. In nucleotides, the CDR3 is TGCGCCAGCAGCCAAAGAAACGGGGAGCTGTTTTTT. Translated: CASSQRNGELFF.

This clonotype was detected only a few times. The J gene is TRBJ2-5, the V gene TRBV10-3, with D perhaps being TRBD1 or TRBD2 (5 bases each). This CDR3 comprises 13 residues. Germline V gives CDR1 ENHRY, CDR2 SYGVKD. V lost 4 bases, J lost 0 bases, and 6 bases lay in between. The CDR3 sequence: CAISGGHQETQYF. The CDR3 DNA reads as TGTGCCATCAGTGGGGGACACCAAGAGACCCAGTACTTC.

The CDR3 sequence: CASSLDSHYEQYF. The CDR3 DNA reads as TGTGCCAGCAGCTTAGACAGTCACTACGAGCAGTACTTC. The chain is built from TRBV7-9 and TRBJ2-7; no clear D. Looked up from germline, CDR1 is SEHNR and CDR2 is FQNEAQ (reference sequence). The CDR3 sequence is 13 residues long. V dropped 1 base and J dropped 3 bases, with 7 bases sitting between them.

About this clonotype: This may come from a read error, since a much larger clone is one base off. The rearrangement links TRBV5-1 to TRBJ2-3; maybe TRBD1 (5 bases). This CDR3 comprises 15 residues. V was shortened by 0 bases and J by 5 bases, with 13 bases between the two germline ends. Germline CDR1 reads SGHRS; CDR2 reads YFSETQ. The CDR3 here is CASSLARVEVDTQYF. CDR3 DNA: TGCGCCAGCAGCTTGGCCAGGGTCGAGGTAGATACGCAGTATTTT.

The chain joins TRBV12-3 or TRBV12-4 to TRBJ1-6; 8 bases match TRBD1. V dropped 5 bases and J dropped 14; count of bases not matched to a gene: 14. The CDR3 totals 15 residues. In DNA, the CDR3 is TGTGCCAGCAGTCGATCCGGGACAGGCCTTATCACCCTCCACTTT. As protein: CASSRSGTGLITLHF.

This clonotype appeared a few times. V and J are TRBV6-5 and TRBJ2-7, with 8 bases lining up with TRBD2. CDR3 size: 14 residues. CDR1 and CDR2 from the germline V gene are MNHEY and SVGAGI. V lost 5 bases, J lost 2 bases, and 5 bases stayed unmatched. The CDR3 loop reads CASSETSETYEQYF. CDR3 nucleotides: TGTGCCAGCAGTGAGACTAGCGAGACCTACGAGCAGTACTTC.

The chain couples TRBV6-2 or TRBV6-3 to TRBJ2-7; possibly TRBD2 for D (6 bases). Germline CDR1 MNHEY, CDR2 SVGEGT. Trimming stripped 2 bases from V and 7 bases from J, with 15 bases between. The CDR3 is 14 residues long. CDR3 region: CASSYRPFRGEQYF. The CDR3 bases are TGTGCCAGCAGTTACCGGCCGTTCCGGGGGGAGCAGTACTTC.

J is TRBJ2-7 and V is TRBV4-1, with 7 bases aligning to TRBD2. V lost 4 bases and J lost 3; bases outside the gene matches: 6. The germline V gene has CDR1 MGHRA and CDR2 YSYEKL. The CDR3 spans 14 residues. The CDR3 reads CASSPTSISYEQYF. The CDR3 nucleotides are TGCGCCAGCAGCCCGACTAGCATTAGCTACGAGCAGTACTTC.

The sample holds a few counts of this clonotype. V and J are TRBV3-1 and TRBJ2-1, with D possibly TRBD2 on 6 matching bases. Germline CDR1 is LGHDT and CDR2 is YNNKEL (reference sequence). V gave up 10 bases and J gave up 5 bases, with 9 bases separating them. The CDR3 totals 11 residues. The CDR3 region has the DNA TGTGCCACTGGGGGGAACAATGAGCAGTTCTTC. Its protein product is CATGGNNEQFF.

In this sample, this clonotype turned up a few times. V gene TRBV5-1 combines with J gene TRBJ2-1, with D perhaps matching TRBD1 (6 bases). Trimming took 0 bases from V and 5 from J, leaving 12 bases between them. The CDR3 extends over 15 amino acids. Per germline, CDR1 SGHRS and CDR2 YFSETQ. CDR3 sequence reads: CASSLDREWDNEQFF. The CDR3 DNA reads TGCGCCAGCAGCTTGGACAGGGAATGGGACAATGAGCAGTTCTTC.

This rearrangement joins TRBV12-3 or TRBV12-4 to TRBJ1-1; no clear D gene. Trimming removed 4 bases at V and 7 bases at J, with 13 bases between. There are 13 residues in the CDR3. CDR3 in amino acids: CASSSNRQVEAFF. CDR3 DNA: TGTGCCAGCAGTTCGAACCGGCAGGTTGAAGCTTTCTTT.

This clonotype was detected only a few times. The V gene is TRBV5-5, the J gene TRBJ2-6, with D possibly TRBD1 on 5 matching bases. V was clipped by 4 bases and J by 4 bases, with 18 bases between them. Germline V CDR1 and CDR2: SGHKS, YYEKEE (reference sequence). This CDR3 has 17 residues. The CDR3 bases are TGTGCCAGCAGCCCCGATGGCAGGGTGACCGGGGCCAACGTCCTGACTTTC. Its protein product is CASSPDGRVTGANVLTF. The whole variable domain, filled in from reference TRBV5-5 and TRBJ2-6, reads DAGVTQSPTHLIKTRGQQVTLRCSPISGHKSVSWYQQVLGQGPQFIFQYYEKEERGRGNFPDRFSARQFPNYSSELNVNALLLGDSALYLCASSPDGRVTGANVLTFGAGSRLTVL.

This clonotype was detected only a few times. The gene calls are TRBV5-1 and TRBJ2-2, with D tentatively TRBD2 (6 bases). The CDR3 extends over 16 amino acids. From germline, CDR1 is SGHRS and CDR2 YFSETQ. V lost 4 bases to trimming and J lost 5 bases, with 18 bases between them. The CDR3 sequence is CASSPRGRELTGELFF. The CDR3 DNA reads TGCGCCAGCAGCCCCCGCGGGCGGGAATTAACCGGGGAGCTGTTTTTT.

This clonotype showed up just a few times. The CDR3, as DNA: TGTGCCAGCAGTTACTCGCAGGGGGAGGTGGACGAGCAGTACTTC. As protein: CASSYSQGEVDEQYF. The chain joins TRBV6-2 or TRBV6-3 to TRBJ2-7; D might be TRBD1 (7 bases). This CDR3 spans 15 amino acids. Trimming cost V 0 bases and J 5 bases, with 14 bases left between them. Germline V CDR1 and CDR2: MNHEY, SVGEGT.

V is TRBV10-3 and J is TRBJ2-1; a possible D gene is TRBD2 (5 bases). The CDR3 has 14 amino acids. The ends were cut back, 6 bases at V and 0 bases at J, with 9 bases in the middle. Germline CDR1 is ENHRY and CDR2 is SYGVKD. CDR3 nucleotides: TGTGCCATCAGGGACTCCCACTCCTACAATGAGCAGTTCTTC. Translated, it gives CAIRDSHSYNEQFF.

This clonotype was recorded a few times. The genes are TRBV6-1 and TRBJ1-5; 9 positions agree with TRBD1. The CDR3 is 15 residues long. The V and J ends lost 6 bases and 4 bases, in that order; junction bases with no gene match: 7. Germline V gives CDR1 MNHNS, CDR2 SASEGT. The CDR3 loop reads CASRWGQGVNQPQHF. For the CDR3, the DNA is TGTGCCAGCAGGTGGGGACAGGGTGTAAATCAGCCCCAGCATTTT.

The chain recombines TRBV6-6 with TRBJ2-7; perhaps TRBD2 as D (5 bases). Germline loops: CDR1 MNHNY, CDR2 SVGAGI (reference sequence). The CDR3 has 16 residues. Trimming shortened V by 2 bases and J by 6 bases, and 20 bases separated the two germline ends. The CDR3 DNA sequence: TGTGCCAGCAGTTACCCGCACTCGGGGAATTCCGGCGAGCAGTACTTC. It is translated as CASSYPHSGNSGEQYF.

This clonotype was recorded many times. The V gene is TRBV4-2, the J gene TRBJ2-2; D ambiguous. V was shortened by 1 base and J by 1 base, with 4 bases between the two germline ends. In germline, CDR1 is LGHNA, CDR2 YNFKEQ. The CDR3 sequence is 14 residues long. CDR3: CASSQVGNTGELFF. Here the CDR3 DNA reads TGTGCCAGCAGCCAAGTTGGGAACACCGGGGAGCTGTTTTTT.

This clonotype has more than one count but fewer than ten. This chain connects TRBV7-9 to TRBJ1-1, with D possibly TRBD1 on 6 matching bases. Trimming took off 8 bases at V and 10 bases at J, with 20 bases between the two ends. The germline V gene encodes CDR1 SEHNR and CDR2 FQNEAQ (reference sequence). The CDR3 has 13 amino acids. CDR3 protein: CASLPAQGSGAFF. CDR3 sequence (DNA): TGTGCCAGCCTCCCAGCACAGGGCTCGGGAGCTTTCTTT.

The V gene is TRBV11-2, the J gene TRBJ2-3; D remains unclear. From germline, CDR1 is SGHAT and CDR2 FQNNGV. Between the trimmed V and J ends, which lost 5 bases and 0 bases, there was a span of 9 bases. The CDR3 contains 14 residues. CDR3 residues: CASSRRSSTDTQYF. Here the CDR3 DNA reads TGTGCCAGCAGCCGTAGGTCTAGCACAGATACGCAGTATTTT.